These 30 T cell receptor beta chains came from one sample sequenced in a study of regulatory T cells in long-lasting Graves disease. Time point in this sample: persistent/refractory GD, antithyroid drugs over 5 years with positive TRAb. With RNA extracted from PBMCs as input, the TCR library was made. Construction of TCR beta libraries relied on iRepertoire HTBI primers and on Arm-PCR targeting CDR3 regions. TCRdb redid the calling of the multiplex PCR reads with MiXCR, one entry per CDR3 protein. The sample lists roughly 450,000 distinct CDR3 sequences; 23% were seen once. The sample consisted of peripheral blood mononuclear cells (PBMCs), taken when the disease was refractory, from a patient treated with antithyroid drugs. Receptors were obtained from a female donor with Graves disease.

This clonotype was counted only a few times. The CDR3 spells CASLWRPNTGELFF. CDR3 coding DNA: TGTGCCAGCTTGTGGAGGCCGAACACCGGGGAGCTGTTTTTT. The chain has TRBV2 and TRBJ2-2, with D possibly matching TRBD2 (5 bases). Germline assignment: CDR1 SNHLY and CDR2 FYNNEI. The CDR3 totals 14 residues. Trimming took 8 bases from V and 0 from J, leaving 10 bases between them.

This chain links TRBV30 with TRBJ2-7, with 8 bases matching TRBD2. The V segment lost 2 bases and the J segment 0 bases; nucleotides outside the gene matches: 3. CDR3 length: 14 residues. From germline, CDR1 is GTSNPN and CDR2 SVGIG (reference sequence). CDR3: CAWSKSGSSYEQYF. The CDR3, as DNA: TGTGCCTGGAGTAAAAGCGGGAGCTCCTACGAGCAGTACTTC.

This clonotype was observed at least ten times. The chain uses TRBV12-3 or TRBV12-4 and TRBJ2-7; TRBD2 agrees at 9 bases. This CDR3 region has 15 residues. V was clipped by 3 bases and J by 9 bases; unmatched bases: 12. The CDR3 loop is CASSFGSGRTLGQYF. CDR3 DNA: TGTGCCAGCAGTTTTGGTAGCGGGAGAACCCTCGGGCAGTACTTC.

This clonotype was seen a handful of times. The rearrangement uses TRBV29-1 and TRBJ2-2, with D maybe TRBD1 (5 bases). CDR1 is SQVTM and CDR2 is ANQGSEA in the germline V gene. V was clipped by 5 bases and J by 0 bases, with 7 bases between them. This CDR3 spans 13 amino acids. The chain's CDR3 is CSVRGSNTGELFF. In nucleotides, the CDR3 is TGCAGCGTTAGGGGCTCGAACACCGGGGAGCTGTTTTTT.

This clonotype was recorded at least ten times. This chain uses TRBV2 with TRBJ2-2; the match to TRBD2 covers 7 bases. The germline V gene has CDR1 SNHLY and CDR2 FYNNEI. Germline trimming cut 7 bases from V and 0 bases from J; bases unmatched to any gene: 5. CDR3 size: 15 residues. Written as DNA, the CDR3 is TGTGCCAGCACCGAGCGGGGAGCGAACACCGGGGAGCTGTTTTTT. Protein: CASTERGANTGELFF.

In this sample, this clonotype turned up a few times. This chain joins TRBV15 and TRBJ1-2; 9 bases match TRBD1. The ends lost 0 bases at V and 5 bases at J; junction bases unmatched: 7. Germline V lookup: CDR1 LNHNV, CDR2 YYDKDF (reference sequence). This CDR3 has 16 residues. Written as DNA, the CDR3 is TGTGCCACCAGCAGAGAATTAACCGGGACAGGGTATGGCTACACCTTC. It yields the protein CATSRELTGTGYGYTF.

J is TRBJ2-7 and V is TRBV7-2; 7 nucleotides agree with TRBD2. Germline V gene data show CDR1 as SGHTA and CDR2 as FQGNSA. Trimming took 4 bases from V and 1 from J; bases not matched to a gene: 7. The CDR3 consists of 15 residues. The CDR3 region is CASSYIAGQSYEQYF. CDR3 DNA: TGTGCCAGCAGCTATATAGCGGGCCAATCCTACGAGCAGTACTTC.

This clonotype was observed a few times. The V and J genes are TRBV29-1 and TRBJ1-2; D call uncertain. The CDR3 runs 11 residues. Germline V CDR1 and CDR2: SQVTM, ANQGSEA. V was pared by 7 bases and J by 4 bases, with 10 bases between. The DNA of the CDR3 is TGCAGCGCCGTATCTGGCTATGGCTACACCTTC. It yields the protein CSAVSGYGYTF. The variable domain in full, with the rest retrieved from reference TRBV29-1 and TRBJ1-2, is SAVISQKPSRDICQRGTSLTIQCQVDSQVTMMFWYRQQPGQSLTLIATANQGSEATYESGFVIDKFPISRPNLTFSTLTVSNMSPEDSSIYLCSAVSGYGYTFGSGTRLTVV.

This clonotype occurred many times. The chain recombines TRBV5-5 with TRBJ1-2, with TRBD1 identical over 10 bases. CDR3 length: 16 amino acids. Trimming at V came to 4 bases and at J to 4 bases, leaving 10 bases not matched to a gene. Germline lookup yields CDR1 SGHKS and CDR2 YYEKEE (reference sequence). CDR3 sequence reads: CASSPTGQGQSYGYTF. The CDR3 nucleotides are TGTGCCAGCAGCCCGACGGGACAGGGGCAAAGCTATGGCTACACCTTC.

The chain joins TRBV7-9 to TRBJ1-1, with D unclear. Trimming shortened V by 4 bases and J by 1 base, and 10 bases separated the two germline ends. In germline, CDR1 is SEHNR, CDR2 FQNEAQ (reference sequence). The CDR3 is 14 amino acids. CDR3 DNA sequence: TGTGCCAGCAGCTCCCAATCAGGGAACACTGAAGCTTTCTTT. Protein product: CASSSQSGNTEAFF.

This clonotype came up many times. This sequence joins TRBV6-5 and TRBJ1-2, with 11 bases lining up with TRBD1. The germline V gene has CDR1 MNHEY and CDR2 SVGAGI. V lost 2 bases to trimming and J lost 4 bases; unmatched junction nucleotides: 9. The CDR3 runs to 17 residues. CDR3 loop: CASSYRRGDRGVYGYTF. The DNA of the CDR3 is TGTGCCAGCAGTTACCGGAGGGGGGACAGGGGGGTCTATGGCTACACCTTC.

This clonotype was observed a few times. The V call is TRBV20-1, the J call TRBJ2-3, with 8 bases identical to TRBD2. Per germline, CDR1 DFQATT and CDR2 SNEGSKA (reference sequence). V was pared by 0 bases and J by 9 bases, with 8 bases of the junction left unmatched. This CDR3 has 14 residues. The CDR3 is CSARDSGTVDTQYF. CDR3 DNA: TGCAGTGCTAGAGATAGCGGGACGGTGGACACGCAGTATTTT.

The sample holds many counts of this clonotype. The chain employs TRBV19 and TRBJ2-7; possibly TRBD1 for D (5 bases). With 1 base removed from V and 5 bases from J, the gap between germline ends came to 15 bases. There are 15 residues in the CDR3. Germline V gene lookup returns CDR1 LNHDA and CDR2 SQIVND (reference sequence). Here the CDR3 reads CASSIGRVPLHEQYF. CDR3 coding DNA: TGTGCCAGTAGTATAGGCAGGGTCCCCCTCCACGAGCAGTACTTC.

This chain connects TRBV20-1 to TRBJ2-7; 10 bases align to TRBD2. The trim removed 0 bases at V and 0 bases at J, leaving 5 bases unmatched. The CDR3 covers 16 residues. Germline V gene data show CDR1 as DFQATT and CDR2 as SNEGSKA (reference sequence). The CDR3, as DNA: TGCAGTGCTAGAGATTTCGCTAGCGGGAGCTCCTACGAGCAGTACTTC. It specifies CSARDFASGSSYEQYF.

CDR3 DNA sequence: TGTGCCAGCAGCTTAAAGAATCAGGCCTCTGGAAACACCATATATTTT. This encodes CASSLKNQASGNTIYF. The genes are TRBV9 and TRBJ1-3; D uncertain. Germline V gene lookup returns CDR1 SGDLS and CDR2 YYNGEE. The CDR3 spans 16 residues. Trimming removed 4 bases from V and 0 bases from J, with 14 bases in between.

The chain recombines TRBV20-1 with TRBJ2-5; 7 bases agree with TRBD2. V shed 5 bases and J 3 bases; nucleotides not matched to a gene: 12. CDR3 length: 15 amino acids. Germline-derived CDR1 and CDR2 are DFQATT and SNEGSKA (reference sequence). The CDR3: CSAFHSGRVKETQYF. As DNA, the CDR3 is TGCAGTGCTTTTCATTCAGGGAGGGTTAAAGAGACCCAGTACTTC.

The CDR3 DNA reads as TGTGCCAGCAGTTTCCGGACTAGCCTCGGGCAGTACTTC. This codes for CASSFRTSLGQYF. The chain couples TRBV28 to TRBJ2-7; TRBD2 matches at 8 bases. Germline V gene lookup returns CDR1 MDHEN and CDR2 SYDVKM. The CDR3 sequence is 13 residues long. Losses at the gene ends were 3 bases for V and 9 bases for J; bases not matched to a gene: 7.

The rearrangement joins TRBV6-2 or TRBV6-3 to TRBJ2-7; D might be TRBD1 or TRBD2, each matching 5 bases. The CDR3 length is 14 residues. Trimming removed 2 bases from V and 2 bases from J, with 10 bases in between. Germline CDR1 is MNHEY and CDR2 is SVGEGT. The CDR3 sequence is CASSYRDRTYEQYF. The CDR3 nucleotides read TGTGCCAGCAGTTACCGGGACCGAACCTACGAGCAGTACTTC.

This clonotype was seen more than once but under ten times. The rearrangement joins TRBV10-3 to TRBJ2-2; D unresolved. This CDR3 contains 12 residues. Looked up from germline, CDR1 is ENHRY and CDR2 is SYGVKD. V gave up 2 bases and J gave up 3 bases, with 1 base separating them. CDR3 DNA: TGTGCCATCAGTGAGCACACCGGGGAGCTGTTTTTT. Translation: CAISEHTGELFF.

The J gene is TRBJ2-7, the V gene TRBV29-1; 9 nucleotides line up with TRBD1. V trimming: 6 bases; J trimming: 1 base; junction bases outside the gene matches: 4. The CDR3 consists of 13 residues. Germline assignment: CDR1 SQVTM and CDR2 ANQGSEA. CDR3 DNA: TGCAGCGTGTGTGACAGGGGGTCCTACGAGCAGTACTTC. This sequence encodes CSVCDRGSYEQYF.

This clonotype appeared a few times. The V and J genes are TRBV7-2 and TRBJ1-5, with D maybe TRBD1 (5 bases). The CDR3 is 15 residues long. The V and J ends lost 5 bases and 2 bases respectively, with 13 bases between them. CDR1 is SGHTA, CDR2 FQGNSA, per germline. The CDR3 nucleotides read TGTGCCAGCAGCCCCTCAGGGTTCGGCAATCAGCCCCAGCATTTT. Translation gives CASSPSGFGNQPQHF. The variable domain in full, with the rest retrieved from reference TRBV7-2 and TRBJ1-5, is GAGVSQSPSNKVTEKGKDVELRCDPISGHTALYWYRQSLGQGLEFLIYFQGNSAPDKSGLPSDRFSAERTGGSVSTLTIQRTQQEDSAVYLCASSPSGFGNQPQHFGDGTRLSIL.

The chain combines TRBV28 with TRBJ2-1, with D perhaps given as TRBD1 or TRBD2 (5 bases each). CDR3 length: 15 residues. CDR1 and CDR2 from the germline V gene are MDHEN and SYDVKM. V lost 6 bases to trimming and J lost 8 bases, with 20 bases between them. The CDR3: CASSLGRAKGDEQFF. The CDR3 DNA reads as TGTGCCAGCAGCCTGGGGCGGGCTAAGGGCGATGAGCAGTTCTTC.

This clonotype came up many times. The chain links TRBV2 to TRBJ2-4, with D maybe TRBD1 (7 bases). The germline V and J ends were trimmed by 2 bases and 1 base, with 12 bases remaining between them. There are 16 residues in the CDR3. CDR1 SNHLY and CDR2 FYNNEI come from the germline V gene. The CDR3 coding sequence is TGTGCCAGCAGTGAAACGGCAGGGGGGGCCAAAAACATTCAGTACTTC. This encodes CASSETAGGAKNIQYF.

This clonotype was counted at least ten times. The chain links TRBV11-2 to TRBJ1-2; D gene unclear. CDR1 is SGHAT, CDR2 FQNNGV, per germline. Trimming stripped 2 bases from V and 6 bases from J, with 7 bases between. CDR3 length: 12 residues. This chain's CDR3 is CASSLSHDGYTF. In nucleotides, the CDR3 is TGTGCCAGCAGCTTATCCCATGATGGCTACACCTTC. The complete variable domain, with remaining parts taken from reference TRBV11-2 and TRBJ1-2, reads EAGVAQSPRYKIIEKRQSVAFWCNPISGHATLYWYQQILGQGPKLLIQFQNNGVVDDSQLPKDRFSAERLKGVDSTLKIQPAKLEDSAVYLCASSLSHDGYTFGSGTRLTVV.

The chain has TRBV6-2 or TRBV6-3 and TRBJ2-6; D ambiguous. The CDR3 runs to 15 residues. Germline V CDR1 and CDR2: MNHEY, SVGEGT. V was shortened by 2 bases and J by 1 base, with 6 bases between the two germline ends. CDR3 region: CASSYKKSGANVLTF. The DNA of the CDR3 is TGTGCCAGCAGTTACAAGAAGTCTGGGGCCAACGTCCTGACTTTC.

V gene TRBV19 combines with J gene TRBJ2-7; 12 nucleotides line up with TRBD2. The CDR3 runs to 15 residues. Germline V CDR1 and CDR2: LNHDA, SQIVND (reference sequence). The V gene end was trimmed by 5 bases and the J gene end by 5 bases; junction bases not matched to a gene: 7. The CDR3 DNA reads as TGTGCCAGTAGTTCAACGACTAGCGGGAGTAACGAGCAGTACTTC. Protein sequence: CASSSTTSGSNEQYF.

The CDR3 nucleotides are TGTGCCAGCAGCTTAGGGGACAGTAACTTCCCGACTGGCTACACCTTC. Residues: CASSLGDSNFPTGYTF. This sequence joins TRBV7-9 and TRBJ1-2; 7 bases line up with TRBD1. V shed 1 base, J shed 7 bases, and the junction held 12 bases outside the gene matches. This CDR3 is built from 16 residues. Germline V gene sequence: CDR1 SEHNR, CDR2 FQNEAQ (reference sequence).

Only a few counts were recorded for this clonotype. The chain carries TRBV7-9 and TRBJ2-2; possible D gene TRBD1, 5 bases. CDR3 length: 15 residues. CDR1 and CDR2 (germline): SEHNR, FQNEAQ (reference sequence). The V gene lost 5 bases and the J gene lost 4 bases, with 14 bases spanning the gap. Here the CDR3 DNA reads TGTGCCAGCAGCCTCAGGGCCCCGAGCACCGGGGAGCTGTTTTTT. Amino acids: CASSLRAPSTGELFF. The full variable domain, completed using reference TRBV7-9 and TRBJ2-2, is DTGVSQNPRHKITKRGQNVTFRCDPISEHNRLYWYRQTLGQGPEFLTYFQNEAQLEKSRLLSDRFSAERPKGSFSTLEIQRTEQGDSAMYLCASSLRAPSTGELFFGEGSRLTVL.

This sequence joins TRBV6-9 and TRBJ2-7; D gene ambiguous. In germline, CDR1 is MNHGY, CDR2 SVAAGI. CDR3 length: 14 residues. The V gene lost 4 bases and the J gene lost 6 bases, with 16 bases spanning the gap. The DNA for the CDR3 is TGTGCCAGCAGTTTTGGGCTAGATACGGGCGAGCAGTACTTC. It translates to CASSFGLDTGEQYF.

This clonotype came up a few times. V gene TRBV10-3 combines with J gene TRBJ2-7; TRBD1 or TRBD2 may be the D gene (5 bases each). V was clipped by 8 bases and J by 8 bases, with 19 bases between them. CDR3 length: 13 amino acids. Germline-derived CDR1 and CDR2 are ENHRY and SYGVKD. The CDR3 reads CAIGSRDAFQQYF. CDR3 DNA: TGTGCCATCGGGTCTCGGGACGCATTCCAGCAGTACTTC.